Described below is a single T cell receptor (beta chain) sequence and its context. The antigen is unknown. Sequenced by immunoSEQ multiplex PCR; TCRdb stores in-frame clones only, minus some. The sample has 60,000 or so clones, around 80% seen once; the top ten hold less than 8%. As to time point: blood 4 weeks post-SBRT, at nephrectomy. Sample treatment: 15 Gy SBRT to primary tumor, nephrectomy 4 weeks later. Nephrectomy followed 15 Gy stereotactic body radiation by 4 weeks. Blood was sampled at baseline, 2 weeks and 4 weeks after SBRT. This sample stems from a study of radiation and T cells in renal cell carcinoma. Findings and caveats of the study: Without pretreatment biopsies, baseline tumor clonotype presence was undetermined. From baseline, blood top tumor clonotypes peaked at 2 weeks post-radiation.

V lost 4 bases, J lost 0 bases, and 7 bases stayed unmatched. CDR1 is GTSNPN and CDR2 is SVGIG in the germline V gene (reference sequence). CDR3 length equals 16 residues. The chain recombines TRBV30 with TRBJ2-3; TRBD1 matches at 10 bases. This receptor was taken from a man between 60 and 75 years old with renal cell carcinoma. This sample comprised blood, obtained from a patient whose treatment included radiotherapy and nephrectomy. CDR3 region: CAWKLRDRGSTDTQYF. Written as DNA, the CDR3 is TGTGCCTGGAAACTCCGGGACAGGGGTAGCACAGATACGCAGTATTTT. The variable domain in full, completed from reference TRBV30 and TRBJ2-3, reads SQTIHQWPATLVQPVGSPLSLECTVEGTSNPNLYWYRQAAGRGLQLLFYSVGIGQISSEVPQNLSASRPQDRQFILSSKKLLLSDSGFYLCAWKLRDRGSTDTQYFGPGTRLTVL.